The clone carrying this TCR beta chain appeared once. When the RNA was reverse transcribed, random hexamers were used with an input of roughly 0.5 to 1 ug. TCRdb called the immunoSEQ multiplex PCR reads again in MiXCR, with one record for every CDR3 protein. The data contain more than 250,000 distinct CDR3 sequences, 90% to 95% of them seen just once; the ten biggest clones take up approximately 0.065%. CDR1 and CDR2 from the germline V gene are GTSNPN and SVGIG (reference sequence). After removal of 0 bases from V and 5 bases from J, the junction contained 5 bases not matched to a gene. This CDR3 has 14 amino acids. This entry is derived from a study of CD8 T cells in Susac syndrome.

The sequence was collected from a human donor with multiple sclerosis. Sequencing used CD4+ T cells from PBMCs. J is TRBJ2-3 and V is TRBV30; the match to TRBD2 covers 7 bases. In DNA form, the CDR3 reads TGTGCCTGGAGTGTTAAGCGGGGTGAAGATACGCAGTATTTT. Translated, it gives CAWSVKRGEDTQYF. The whole variable domain, filled in from reference TRBV30 and TRBJ2-3, reads SQTIHQWPATLVQPVGSPLSLECTVEGTSNPNLYWYRQAAGRGLQLLFYSVGIGQISSEVPQNLSASRPQDRQFILSSKKLLLSDSGFYLCAWSVKRGEDTQYFGPGTRLTVL.